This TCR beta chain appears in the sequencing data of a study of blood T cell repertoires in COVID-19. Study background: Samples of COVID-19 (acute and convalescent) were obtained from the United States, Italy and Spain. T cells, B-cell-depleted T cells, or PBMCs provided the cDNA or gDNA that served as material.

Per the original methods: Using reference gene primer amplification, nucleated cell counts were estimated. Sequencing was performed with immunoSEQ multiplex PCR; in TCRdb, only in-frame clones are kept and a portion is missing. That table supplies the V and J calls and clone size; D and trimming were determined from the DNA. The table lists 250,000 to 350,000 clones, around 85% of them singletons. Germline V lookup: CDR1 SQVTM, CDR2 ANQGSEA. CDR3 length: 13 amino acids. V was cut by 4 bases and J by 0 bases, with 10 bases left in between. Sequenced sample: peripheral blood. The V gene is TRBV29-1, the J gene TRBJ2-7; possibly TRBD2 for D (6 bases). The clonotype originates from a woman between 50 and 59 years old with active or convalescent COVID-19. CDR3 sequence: CSVAVTSSYEQYF. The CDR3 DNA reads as TGCAGCGTTGCCGTGACTAGCTCCTACGAGCAGTACTTC.